The text below deals with one TCR beta chain. Its cognate antigen is unknown. This record belongs to a study of CD8 T cells in ankylosing spondylitis. Study-wide results and limits: What seemed typical of ankylosing spondylitis blood was a TCR beta motif built from several highly homologous variants. Reports say disease-linked clones showed up significantly more in matched ankylosing spondylitis synovial fluid. The disease-linked clones had a CD8+ phenotype and low blood frequencies.

A quantitative 5'-RACE method, one with molecular barcodes, was used to make TCR beta libraries. TCRdb processed the 5' RACE reads anew with MiXCR; each CDR3 protein has one entry. This repertoire shows roughly 440,000 distinct CDR3 sequences, 17% found once; its top ten account for approximately 1%. V dropped 4 bases and J dropped 2 bases, with 15 bases sitting between them. CDR1 and CDR2 from the germline V gene are SGHNT and YYREEE (reference sequence). The CDR3 length is 15 residues. The chain links TRBV5-4 to TRBJ2-5, with D possibly called TRBD1 or TRBD2 (5 bases each). The receptor was derived from a male donor with ankylosing spondylitis. Source material: blood, either unsorted or a sorted T cell fraction (not recorded which). The CDR3 sequence: CASSLDMGVQETQYF. The CDR3 region has the DNA TGTGCCAGCAGCCTTGATATGGGGGTTCAAGAGACCCAGTACTTC.